This T cell receptor beta chain was retrieved from a study of CD8+CD57+ T cells in acquired aplastic anemia. About the study: Mean yield of DNA from sorted CD4+ and CD8+ cells was roughly 3.4 ug. General study points: Patients versus controls showed no significant CD8+ Simpson's diversity difference. Roughly 27 sequences, all CD8+ CDR3, were shared between patients and controls.

Researchers used genomic DNA as the template to profile TCR beta VDJ and CDR3. TCRdb re-called the reads through MiXCR, storing one row per CDR3 protein. This sample yields hundreds of thousands of distinct CDR3 sequences, of which roughly 68% are seen a single time; 3% to 5% belongs to the top ten. Points on this clonotype: Its specificity is not known.

The V gene's germline CDR1 is SGHTA and CDR2 FQGNSA. Trimming shortened V by 2 bases and J by 12 bases, and 22 bases separated the two germline ends. This CDR3 comprises 15 residues. The sequenced sample consisted of sorted CD4+, CD8+, or CD8+CD57+ T cells (not recorded which) from PBMCs. The receptor comes from a human donor in good health, serving as a control. The chain recombines TRBV7-2 with TRBJ1-2; D gene uncertain. For the CDR3, the DNA is TGTGCCAGCAGCTTACACGGGTACAATTCACACGTCCACACCTTC. Translated, it gives CASSLHGYNSHVHTF.